The 32 T cell receptor beta chains reported below all come from one sample, sequenced in a study of T cell responses to AZD1222 COVID-19 vaccine. Here immunoSEQ multiplex PCR was the method, and the copy in TCRdb shows in-frame clones only, minus some. The sample comprises roughly 130,000 clones, around 90% of which are singletons, and about 17% rests with the top ten. This specimen was peripheral blood, taken on day 0 of MenACWY control vaccination. All receptors come from an adult in good health.

The V and J genes are TRBV6-5 and TRBJ2-7; D is undetermined. The CDR3 runs to 14 residues. The V and J ends lost 7 bases and 6 bases respectively, with 19 bases between them. CDR1 and CDR2 from the germline V gene are MNHEY and SVGAGI. For the CDR3, the DNA is TGTGCCAGCATCCTCACCCGTGGGCCGTCCGAGCAGTACTTC. It translates to CASILTRGPSEQYF.

The J gene is TRBJ2-2, the V gene TRBV28; 11 bases are shared with TRBD1. CDR3 length: 16 amino acids. In germline, CDR1 is MDHEN, CDR2 SYDVKM. The ends lost 7 bases at V and 4 bases at J; junction bases unmatched: 8. The CDR3 loop reads CASTLGGQGVTGELFF. The CDR3 nucleotides are TGTGCCAGCACCCTGGGGGGACAGGGGGTCACCGGGGAGCTGTTTTTT.

V is TRBV19 and J is TRBJ1-6; D is undetermined. CDR1 is LNHDA, CDR2 SQIVND, per germline (reference sequence). This CDR3 is 16 amino acids long. V was shortened by 5 bases and J by 3 bases, with 14 bases between the two germline ends. The CDR3: CASSQVPVNYNSPLHF. CDR3 coding DNA: TGTGCCAGTAGTCAGGTTCCGGTAAACTATAATTCACCCCTCCACTTT.

CDR3 protein: CASSQDLRGSNYGYTF. In nucleotides, the CDR3 is TGCGCCAGCAGCCAAGATCTGAGGGGGTCTAACTATGGCTACACCTTC. The rearrangement joins TRBV4-1 to TRBJ1-2; D might be TRBD1 (6 bases). The CDR3 runs to 16 residues. CDR1 is MGHRA and CDR2 is YSYEKL in the germline V gene. The germline V and J ends were trimmed by 0 bases and 0 bases, with 11 bases remaining between them.

The chain recombines TRBV9 with TRBJ1-5, with D unresolved. Germline V gene data show CDR1 as SGDLS and CDR2 as YYNGEE. V was clipped by 2 bases and J by 3 bases, with 12 bases between them. The CDR3 loop spans 15 amino acids. The CDR3 DNA follows: TGTGCCAGCAGCGTGGACGGCTATTACAATCAGCCCCAGCATTTT. It specifies CASSVDGYYNQPQHF.

The chain joins TRBV10-3 to TRBJ2-7; 9 bases map to TRBD2. Germline lookup yields CDR1 ENHRY and CDR2 SYGVKD. The CDR3 is made up of 13 amino acids. V gave up 5 bases and J gave up 6 bases; unmatched junction bases: 5. The CDR3 loop is CAISSGLAREQYF. The CDR3, as DNA: TGTGCCATCAGTTCGGGACTAGCACGCGAGCAGTACTTC.

The chain links TRBV5-1 to TRBJ2-1; a weak D match, TRBD1 (5 bases). Between the trimmed V and J ends, which lost 4 bases and 9 bases, there was a span of 17 bases. The CDR3 consists of 14 residues. The germline V gene encodes CDR1 SGHRS and CDR2 YFSETQ. CDR3 in DNA: TGCGCCAGCAGCCCTAGTTGGGGCAGCCCTGAGCAGTTCTTC. It encodes CASSPSWGSPEQFF.

This chain uses TRBV6-5 with TRBJ2-7; possibly TRBD1 or TRBD2 for D (5 bases each). V gave up 7 bases and J gave up 0 bases, with 10 bases separating them. From germline, CDR1 is MNHEY and CDR2 SVGAGI. The CDR3 is 13 amino acids. CDR3 DNA: TGTGCCAGCACCAAGGGGACCTCCTACGAGCAGTACTTC. This translates into CASTKGTSYEQYF.

The chain employs TRBV7-7 and TRBJ2-1; TRBD2 matches 7 bases. The germline V gene encodes CDR1 SSHAT and CDR2 FNYEAQ (reference sequence). V lost 5 bases, J lost 7 bases, and 14 bases stayed unmatched. The CDR3 length is 16 residues. CDR3 region: CASSTSSSTGRNEQFF. CDR3 coding DNA: TGTGCCAGCAGCACAAGTTCAAGTACCGGGAGGAATGAGCAGTTCTTC.

The chain recombines TRBV5-1 with TRBJ1-4, with D hard to call. This CDR3 contains 15 residues. V lost 5 bases, J lost 2 bases, and 13 bases lay in between. Germline V gene sequence: CDR1 SGHRS, CDR2 YFSETQ. CDR3 sequence: CASSVVFSTNEKLFF. The CDR3 DNA reads TGCGCCAGCAGTGTGGTCTTCAGCACTAATGAAAAACTGTTTTTT.

The rearrangement joins TRBV5-1 to TRBJ2-3; 7 nucleotides match TRBD2. CDR1 is SGHRS and CDR2 is YFSETQ in the germline V gene. The V segment lost 4 bases and the J segment 3 bases; nucleotides outside the gene matches: 11. The CDR3 sequence is 16 residues long. DNA of the CDR3: TGCGCCAGCAGCCTGGGGGGGAACAGTGGAACAGATACGCAGTATTTT. Protein product: CASSLGGNSGTDTQYF.

The table lists this clone with a few counts. The chain is built from TRBV10-2 and TRBJ1-1; D remains ambiguous. The CDR3 totals 14 residues. Germline loops: CDR1 WSHSY, CDR2 SAAADI. With 5 bases removed from V and 0 bases from J, the gap between germline ends came to 10 bases. The CDR3 loop reads CASSLTDMNTEAFF. The CDR3 coding sequence is TGCGCCAGCAGTCTCACTGACATGAACACTGAAGCTTTCTTT.

This chain links TRBV12-3 or TRBV12-4 with TRBJ1-2; D perhaps matches TRBD1 (5 bases). The CDR3 is made up of 13 amino acids. V lost 7 bases to trimming and J lost 1 base, with 10 bases between them. The CDR3 protein is CASTRDHNYGYTF. CDR3 DNA: TGTGCCAGCACCCGGGACCATAACTATGGCTACACCTTC.

The chain uses TRBV2 and TRBJ2-7; 8 bases map to TRBD2. Germline values: CDR1 SNHLY, CDR2 FYNNEI. CDR3 length: 12 amino acids. The J segment lost 7 bases and the V segment lost 6 bases, leaving 5 bases of the junction unmatched. The DNA of the CDR3 is TGTGCCAGCAGACAGCGGGAGAGGGAGCAGTACTTC. Amino acid sequence: CASRQREREQYF.

The V call is TRBV28, the J call TRBJ1-2; D gene unclear. This CDR3 contains 12 residues. V was cut by 6 bases and J by 8 bases, with 13 bases left in between. Germline V CDR1 and CDR2: MDHEN, SYDVKM. The CDR3 protein is CASRTSGTGYTF. In nucleotides, the CDR3 is TGTGCCAGCAGGACTTCGGGTACCGGCTACACCTTC.

The V and J genes are TRBV7-9 and TRBJ2-7; 10 positions agree with TRBD1. From germline, CDR1 is SEHNR and CDR2 FQNEAQ (reference sequence). The CDR3 is made up of 12 amino acids. V trimming: 9 bases; J trimming: 4 bases; junction bases outside the gene matches: 3. This CDR3 reads CASRDRGYEQYF. The CDR3 DNA reads as TGTGCCAGTAGGGACAGGGGTTACGAGCAGTACTTC.

The chain combines TRBV5-4 with TRBJ2-5, with 10 bases fitting TRBD2. Germline V gives CDR1 SGHNT, CDR2 YYREEE (reference sequence). The J segment lost 5 bases and the V segment lost 2 bases, leaving 6 bases of the junction unmatched. This CDR3 has 15 residues. CDR3 sequence (DNA): TGTGCCAGCAGCTTTCCTAGCGGGAGTTTCGAGACCCAGTACTTC. The encoded protein is CASSFPSGSFETQYF.

This rearrangement joins TRBV9 to TRBJ1-2; tentative D call: TRBD1 (5 bases). Germline V gene sequence: CDR1 SGDLS, CDR2 YYNGEE. Trimming stripped 3 bases from V and 0 bases from J, with 12 bases between. The CDR3 runs 15 residues. CDR3 region: CASSADSWTNYGYTF. The CDR3 DNA sequence: TGTGCCAGCAGCGCAGACAGCTGGACTAACTATGGCTACACCTTC.

This chain joins TRBV5-4 and TRBJ2-7; D tentatively reads TRBD1 or TRBD2 (5 bases each). Germline V CDR1 and CDR2: SGHNT, YYREEE (reference sequence). CDR3 size: 13 residues. Trimming pared 4 bases from V and 3 bases from J, leaving 11 bases between. The CDR3 region is CASSRDENYEQYF. The CDR3 DNA follows: TGTGCCAGCAGCCGGGACGAAAACTACGAGCAGTACTTC. The whole variable domain, filled in from reference TRBV5-4 and TRBJ2-7, reads ETGVTQSPTHLIKTRGQQVTLRCSSQSGHNTVSWYQQALGQGPQFIFQYYREEENGRGNFPPRFSGLQFPNYSSELNVNALELDDSALYLCASSRDENYEQYFGPGTRLTVT.

Here the CDR3 DNA reads TGTGCCAGCAGCTCCCAGGCGGGGTACTACGAGCAGTACTTC. It codes for CASSSQAGYYEQYF. The V call is TRBV3-1 (or the pseudogene TRBV3-2), the J call TRBJ2-7, with D possibly matching TRBD2 (6 bases). The V and J ends lost 5 bases and 3 bases respectively, with 14 bases between them. This CDR3 region has 14 residues. Germline assignment: CDR1 LGHDT and CDR2 YNNKEL (reference sequence).

The chain recombines TRBV30 with TRBJ1-1; 7 bases agree with TRBD1. The germline CDR1 and CDR2 sequences are GTSNPN and SVGIG (reference sequence). The CDR3 totals 12 residues. Trimming removed 5 bases from V and 4 bases from J; junction bases left unmatched: 4. The CDR3 nucleotides read TGTGCCTGGGGAAACAGGGGCACTGAAGCTTTCTTT. Its translation: CAWGNRGTEAFF.

The chain is built from TRBV7-9 and TRBJ2-7, with D unclear. Deletions cut 8 bases from V and 2 bases from J, with 13 bases between. CDR1 SEHNR and CDR2 FQNEAQ come from the germline V gene (reference sequence). The CDR3 contains 13 residues. The CDR3 bases are TGTGCCAGCTCAGCCGGTTTGCCCTACGAGCAGTACTTC. Translating it yields CASSAGLPYEQYF.

The gene calls are TRBV12-3 or TRBV12-4 and TRBJ2-2; D gene unclear. Trimming cost V 5 bases and J 10 bases, with 11 bases left between them. This CDR3 region has 12 residues. This chain's CDR3 is CASSHVGPELFF. The CDR3 DNA reads as TGTGCCAGCAGTCATGTAGGTCCGGAGCTGTTTTTT.

V and J are TRBV10-3 and TRBJ1-1, with D possibly matching TRBD1 (5 bases). The germline V gene encodes CDR1 ENHRY and CDR2 SYGVKD. V was cut by 3 bases and J by 0 bases, with 11 bases left in between. CDR3 length: 15 amino acids. The CDR3 protein is CAISDRGGMNTEAFF. The CDR3 bases are TGTGCCATCAGTGACCGGGGGGGAATGAACACTGAAGCTTTCTTT.

This rearrangement joins TRBV27 to TRBJ2-3, with a possible D match to TRBD2 (5 bases). The CDR3 consists of 15 residues. Trimming took off 5 bases at V and 8 bases at J, with 20 bases between the two ends. Per germline, CDR1 MNHEY and CDR2 SMNVEV (reference sequence). The chain's CDR3 is CASSGSLALRATQYF. CDR3 nucleotide sequence: TGTGCCAGCAGTGGGTCCCTAGCTTTAAGGGCTACGCAGTATTTT.

V and J are TRBV5-5 and TRBJ2-1; the match to TRBD2 covers 8 bases. The CDR3 spans 16 residues. With V trimmed by 4 bases and J by 2 bases, 8 bases remained unmatched. The germline V gene has CDR1 SGHKS and CDR2 YYEKEE (reference sequence). This CDR3 reads CASSRTSPIPYNEQFF. The CDR3 DNA follows: TGTGCCAGCAGCAGGACTAGCCCCATCCCCTACAATGAGCAGTTCTTC.

The rearrangement uses TRBV11-2 and TRBJ1-2; possibly TRBD1 for D (5 bases). Germline CDR1 SGHAT, CDR2 FQNNGV. The CDR3 is 14 amino acids. V was shortened by 4 bases and J by 1 base, with 10 bases between the two germline ends. The CDR3 here is CASSSGRLNYGYTF. The CDR3 DNA reads as TGTGCCAGCAGCTCGGGACGGCTTAACTATGGCTACACCTTC.

The chain combines TRBV25-1 with TRBJ2-7; D not certain. CDR3 length equals 14 residues. Deletions cut 3 bases from V and 2 bases from J, with 11 bases between. In germline, CDR1 is MGHDK, CDR2 SYGVNS. The CDR3 here is CASSESFSPYEQYF. The CDR3 DNA sequence: TGTGCCAGCAGTGAGAGTTTCTCCCCCTACGAGCAGTACTTC.

The chain recombines TRBV3-1 (or the pseudogene TRBV3-2) with TRBJ1-2; the D is unclear. Trimming pared 2 bases from V and 8 bases from J, leaving 9 bases between. Germline V lookup: CDR1 LGHDT, CDR2 YNNKEL (reference sequence). The CDR3 sequence is 12 residues long. Here the CDR3 reads CASSQPGGGYTF. The CDR3 coding sequence is TGTGCCAGCAGCCAACCGGGCGGGGGCTACACCTTC.

The rearrangement links TRBV28 to TRBJ2-7; D is possibly TRBD1 (6 bases). V shed 6 bases and J shed 5 bases, with 8 bases lying between them. The CDR3 consists of 11 residues. Germline V gives CDR1 MDHEN, CDR2 SYDVKM. The CDR3 here is CASRTGNEQYF. CDR3 nucleotide sequence: TGTGCCAGCAGAACAGGGAACGAGCAGTACTTC.

This clone was observed a few times. This rearrangement joins TRBV5-1 to TRBJ2-6; D ambiguous. Trimming removed 4 bases from V and 2 bases from J, with 4 bases in between. The CDR3 sequence is 13 residues long. CDR1 is SGHRS, CDR2 YFSETQ, per germline. The CDR3 DNA sequence: TGCGCCAGCAGCCCGACTGGGGCCAACGTCCTGACTTTC. It codes for CASSPTGANVLTF.

The sample holds one count of this clone. The chain has TRBV18 and TRBJ2-7; 8 bases agree with TRBD1. V shed 3 bases and J 5 bases; nucleotides not matched to a gene: 9. Germline V gene data show CDR1 as KGHSH and CDR2 as LQKENI. The CDR3 covers 15 residues. CDR3 residues: CASSPLETGVNEQYF. In DNA, the CDR3 is TGTGCCAGCTCACCCTTGGAGACAGGGGTGAACGAGCAGTACTTC.